This TCR beta chain was sequenced in a study of cytomegalovirus exposure and HLA in healthy donors. General observations from the study: Across donors, most TCRs were seen rarely, yet some public ones were widespread. CMV antigen specificity of a few CMV-associated chains was confirmed in vitro.

The PCR was carried out with 60 Vbeta primers and 13 Jbeta primers. The table came from immunoSEQ multiplex PCR; TCRdb's copy has only in-frame clones and leaves some out. The repertoire consists of under 200,000 clones, with roughly four fifths occurring once and the leading ten covering under 2%. This clone appeared once. Its antigen is as yet unknown. The CDR3 has 15 amino acids. Germline assignment: CDR1 LNHDA and CDR2 SQIVND (reference sequence). With V trimmed by 5 bases and J by 6 bases, 12 bases remained unmatched. The sample was PBMCs. This chain joins TRBV19 and TRBJ2-7; 8 nucleotides match TRBD1. This TCR came from a man aged 30 to 39 in good health and CMV-seronegative. The CDR3 region has the DNA TGTGCCAGTAGTCCATGGACAGGGACGACTGGCGAGCAGTACTTC. This encodes CASSPWTGTTGEQYF.